The next 2 T cell receptor beta chains were all read from a single sample in a study of metastatic and nonmetastatic thyroid tumors. Not a single patient had been given any form of treatment at any point before undergoing thyroid surgery. TCRdb re-called the PCR reads with MiXCR. The sample lists 3,800 or so clones, 35% seen once, with 25% to 30% in the top ten. Sequenced input: adjacent normal tissue. These receptor sequences come from a female donor with papillary thyroid cancer or a benign thyroid nodule (not recorded which). Some clones in this sample may be carry-over from other donors' samples.

This clone was detected a few times. Germline and junction disagree at one end, which may indicate a read error. The V and J genes are TRBV10-2 and TRBJ2-7; D is perhaps TRBD1 (6 bases). The germline V gene has CDR1 WSHSY and CDR2 SAAADI. The CDR3 contains 17 residues. The CDR3 sequence: CAISVGGGAGISYEQYF. Written as DNA, the CDR3 is TGCGCCATCAGTGTAGGGGGTGGTGCAGGGATTTCCTACGAGCAGTACTTC.

This chain links TRBV28 with TRBJ2-7, with TRBD1 as a possible D gene (5 bases). There are 14 residues in the CDR3. Germline V gene lookup returns CDR1 MDHEN and CDR2 SYDVKM. The ends were cut back, 3 bases at V and 3 bases at J, with 12 bases in the middle. The CDR3 sequence: CASSFLADSYEQYF. The CDR3 coding sequence is TGTGCCAGCAGTTTCTTGGCCGACAGCTACGAGCAGTACTTC.